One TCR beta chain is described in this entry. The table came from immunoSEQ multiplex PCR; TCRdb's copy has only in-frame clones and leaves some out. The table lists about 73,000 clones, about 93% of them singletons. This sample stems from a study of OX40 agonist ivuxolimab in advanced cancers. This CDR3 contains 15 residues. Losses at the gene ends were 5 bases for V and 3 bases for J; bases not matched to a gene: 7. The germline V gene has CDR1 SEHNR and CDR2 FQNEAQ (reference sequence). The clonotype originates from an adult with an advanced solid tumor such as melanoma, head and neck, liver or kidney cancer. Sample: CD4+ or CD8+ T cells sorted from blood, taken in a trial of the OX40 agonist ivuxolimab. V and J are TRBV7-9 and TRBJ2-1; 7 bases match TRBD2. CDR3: CASSTPQRGYNEQFF. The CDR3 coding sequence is TGTGCCAGCAGCACCCCCCAGCGGGGCTACAATGAGCAGTTCTTC.